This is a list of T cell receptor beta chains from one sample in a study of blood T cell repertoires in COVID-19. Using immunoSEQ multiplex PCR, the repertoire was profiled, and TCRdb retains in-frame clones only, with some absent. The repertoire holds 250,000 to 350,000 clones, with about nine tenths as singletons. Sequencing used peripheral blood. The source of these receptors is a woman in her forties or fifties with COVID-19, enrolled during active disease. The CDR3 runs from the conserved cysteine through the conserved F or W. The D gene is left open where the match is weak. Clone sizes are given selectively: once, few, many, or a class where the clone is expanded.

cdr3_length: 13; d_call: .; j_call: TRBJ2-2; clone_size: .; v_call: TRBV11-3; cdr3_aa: CASSPRDTGELFF; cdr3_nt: TGTGCCAGCAGCCCGCGGGACACCGGGGAGCTGTTTTTT
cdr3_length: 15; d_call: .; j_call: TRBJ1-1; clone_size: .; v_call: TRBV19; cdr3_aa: CASSIYLRGNTEAFF; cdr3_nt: TGTGCCAGTAGTATTTACCTCCGGGGGAACACTGAAGCTTTCTTT
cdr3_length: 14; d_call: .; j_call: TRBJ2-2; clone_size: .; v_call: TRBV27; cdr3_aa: CASSKAGSTGELFF; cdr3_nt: TGTGCCAGCAGCAAGGCGGGAAGCACCGGGGAGCTGTTTTTT
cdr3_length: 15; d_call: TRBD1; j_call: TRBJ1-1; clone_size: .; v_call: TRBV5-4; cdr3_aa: CASSYPGGWNTEAFF; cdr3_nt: TGTGCCAGCAGCTACCCAGGGGGCTGGAACACTGAAGCTTTCTTT
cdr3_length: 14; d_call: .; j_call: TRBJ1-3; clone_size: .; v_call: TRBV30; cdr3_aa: CAWSLGVRGNTIYF; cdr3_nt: TGTGCCTGGAGTCTAGGGGTGCGTGGAAACACCATATATTTT
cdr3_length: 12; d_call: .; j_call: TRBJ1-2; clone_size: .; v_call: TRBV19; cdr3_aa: CATKINREGYTF; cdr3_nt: TGTGCCACCAAAATCAACAGGGAAGGCTACACCTTC
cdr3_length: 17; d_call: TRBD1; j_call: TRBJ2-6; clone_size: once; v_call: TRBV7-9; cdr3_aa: CASSLDRGWSGANVLTF; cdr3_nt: TGTGCCAGCAGCCTGGACAGGGGGTGGTCTGGGGCCAACGTCCTGACTTTC
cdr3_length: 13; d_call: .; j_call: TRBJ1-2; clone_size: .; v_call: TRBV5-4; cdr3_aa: CASSLNRYWGYTF; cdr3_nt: TGTGCCAGCAGCTTGAACAGGTACTGGGGCTACACCTTC
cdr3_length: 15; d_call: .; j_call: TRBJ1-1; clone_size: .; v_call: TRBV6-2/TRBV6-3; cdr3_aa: CASSYPRAGGLEAFF; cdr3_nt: TGTGCCAGCAGTTACCCCCGGGCTGGCGGACTTGAAGCTTTCTTT
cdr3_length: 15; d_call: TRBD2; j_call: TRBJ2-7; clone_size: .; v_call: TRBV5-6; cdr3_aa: CASSFWAGGPYEQYF; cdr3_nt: TGTGCCAGCAGCTTTTGGGCGGGAGGGCCCTACGAGCAGTACTTC
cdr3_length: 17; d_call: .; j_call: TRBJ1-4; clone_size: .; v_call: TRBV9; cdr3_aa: CASSEGVGGGGNEKLFF; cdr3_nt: TGTGCCAGCAGCGAGGGAGTCGGGGGCGGGGGTAATGAAAAACTGTTTTTT
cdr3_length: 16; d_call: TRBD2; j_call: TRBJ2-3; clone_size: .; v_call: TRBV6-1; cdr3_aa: CASSEPTSGSADTQYF; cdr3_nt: TGTGCCAGCAGTGAGCCTACTAGCGGGAGCGCAGATACGCAGTATTTT
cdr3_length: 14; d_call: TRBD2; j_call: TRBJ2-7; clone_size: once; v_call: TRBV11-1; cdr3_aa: CASSLGTRIYEQYF; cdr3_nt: TGTGCCAGCAGCTTGGGGACTAGAATCTACGAGCAGTACTTC
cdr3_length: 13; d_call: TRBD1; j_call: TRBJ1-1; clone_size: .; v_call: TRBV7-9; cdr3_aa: CASSRGQGSEAFF; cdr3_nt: TGTGCCAGCAGTAGAGGACAGGGGAGTGAAGCTTTCTTT
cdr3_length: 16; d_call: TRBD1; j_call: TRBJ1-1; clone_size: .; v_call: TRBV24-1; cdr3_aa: CATSDRRGTGVTEAFF; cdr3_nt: TGTGCCACCAGTGACCGGCGGGGGACAGGGGTGACTGAAGCTTTCTTT
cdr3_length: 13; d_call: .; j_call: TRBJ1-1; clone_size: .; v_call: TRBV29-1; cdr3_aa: CSALDRPNTEAFF; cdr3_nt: TGCAGCGCACTCGACAGACCGAACACTGAAGCTTTCTTT
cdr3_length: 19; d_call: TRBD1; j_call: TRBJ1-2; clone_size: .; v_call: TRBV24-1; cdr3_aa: CATSDYVWVPNRGSYGYTF; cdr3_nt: TGTGCCACCAGTGATTACGTCTGGGTGCCGAACAGGGGGAGCTATGGCTACACCTTC
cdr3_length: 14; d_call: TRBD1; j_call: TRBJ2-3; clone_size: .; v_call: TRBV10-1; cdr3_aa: CASWTGGPTDTQYF; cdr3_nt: TGCGCCAGCTGGACAGGGGGCCCCACAGATACGCAGTATTTT
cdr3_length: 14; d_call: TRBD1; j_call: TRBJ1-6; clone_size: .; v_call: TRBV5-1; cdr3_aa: CASSLLTGESPLHF; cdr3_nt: TGCGCCAGCAGCTTGTTAACAGGGGAATCACCCCTCCACTTT
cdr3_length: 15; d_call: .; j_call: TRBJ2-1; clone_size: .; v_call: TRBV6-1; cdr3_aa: CASRLGGSSYNEQFF; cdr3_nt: TGTGCCAGCAGATTAGGTGGGAGCTCCTACAATGAGCAGTTCTTC
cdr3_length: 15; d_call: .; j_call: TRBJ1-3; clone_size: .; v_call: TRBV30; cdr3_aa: CAWSLGGPGGNTIYF; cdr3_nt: TGTGCCTGGAGCCTGGGGGGGCCGGGAGGAAACACCATATATTTT
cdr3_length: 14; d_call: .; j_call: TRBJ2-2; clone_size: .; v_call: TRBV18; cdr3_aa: CASSPLAATGELFF; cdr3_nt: TGTGCCAGCTCACCGCTAGCTGCTACCGGGGAGCTGTTTTTT
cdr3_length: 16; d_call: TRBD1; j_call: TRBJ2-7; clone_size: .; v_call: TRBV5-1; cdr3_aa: CASSLGGTAETYEQYF; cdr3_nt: TGCGCCAGCAGCTTGGGAGGGACAGCCGAAACCTACGAGCAGTACTTC
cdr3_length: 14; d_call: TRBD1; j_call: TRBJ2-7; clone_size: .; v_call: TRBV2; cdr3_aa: CASRQGVSSYEQYF; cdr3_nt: TGTGCCAGTCGACAGGGGGTGAGCTCCTACGAGCAGTACTTC
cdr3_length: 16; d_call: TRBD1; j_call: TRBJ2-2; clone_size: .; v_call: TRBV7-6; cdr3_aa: CASSSVPGQGTGELFF; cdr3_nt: TGTGCCAGCAGCTCGGTTCCGGGACAGGGGACCGGGGAGCTGTTTTTT
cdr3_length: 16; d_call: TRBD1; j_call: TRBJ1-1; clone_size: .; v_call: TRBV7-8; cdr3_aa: CASSTGTGAPNTEAFF; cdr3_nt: TGTGCCAGCAGCACGGGCACAGGGGCACCGAACACTGAAGCTTTCTTT
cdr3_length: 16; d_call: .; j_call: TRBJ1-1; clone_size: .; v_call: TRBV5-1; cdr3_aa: CASSLGQGHGFPEAFF; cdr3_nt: TGCGCCAGCAGCTTGGGTCAGGGGCATGGGTTCCCTGAAGCTTTCTTT
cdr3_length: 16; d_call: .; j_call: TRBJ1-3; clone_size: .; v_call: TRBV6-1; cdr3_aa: CASSEGGGLRGNTIYF; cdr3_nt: TGTGCCAGCAGTGAAGGCGGGGGGCTACGTGGAAACACCATATATTTT
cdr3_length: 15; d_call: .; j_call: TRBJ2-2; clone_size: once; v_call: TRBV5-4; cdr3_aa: CASSLDNRNTGELFF; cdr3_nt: TGTGCCAGCAGCTTGGATAACAGGAACACCGGGGAGCTGTTTTTT
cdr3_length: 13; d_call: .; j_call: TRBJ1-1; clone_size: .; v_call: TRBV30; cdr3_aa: CAWTLQPGTEAFF; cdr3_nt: TGTGCCTGGACCCTCCAACCGGGCACTGAAGCTTTCTTT
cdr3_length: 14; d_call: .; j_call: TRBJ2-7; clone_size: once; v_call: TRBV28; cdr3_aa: CASRVGARVGEQYF; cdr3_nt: TGTGCCAGCCGGGTGGGGGCGCGCGTAGGCGAGCAGTACTTC
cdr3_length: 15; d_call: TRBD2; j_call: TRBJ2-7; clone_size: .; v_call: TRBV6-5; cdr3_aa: CASSPRTSGNYEQYF; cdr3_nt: TGTGCCAGCAGTCCCCGGACTAGCGGGAACTACGAGCAGTACTTC
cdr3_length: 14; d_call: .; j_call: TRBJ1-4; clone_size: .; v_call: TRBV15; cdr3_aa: CATSRDRGAEKLFF; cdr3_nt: TGTGCCACCAGCAGAGATCGGGGAGCGGAAAAACTGTTTTTT
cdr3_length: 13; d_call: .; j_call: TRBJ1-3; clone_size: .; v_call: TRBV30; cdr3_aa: CAWSVHSGNTIYF; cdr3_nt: TGTGCCTGGAGTGTACATTCTGGAAACACCATATATTTT
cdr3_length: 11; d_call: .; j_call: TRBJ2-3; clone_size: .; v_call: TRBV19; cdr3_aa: CASRRTNTQYF; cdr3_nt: TGTGCCAGTAGACGGACTAATACGCAGTATTTT